This T cell receptor beta chain emerged from a study of blood T cells in healthy people across ages. Study context: With template switching, about one barcoded beta molecule was captured per two T cells.

Concerning this clonotype: Antigen specificity is unknown.

A second PCR, run for about 7 to 11 cycles, used a sample-barcoded 5' primer plus a J-beta primer mix. Per sample, CDR3-containing paired-end reads numbered at least 3 million. Each CDR3 protein is one row after TCRdb ran MiXCR on the 5' RACE reads. The table records some 710,000 distinct CDR3 sequences, about 42% of them present only once. Each sample yielded at least 6.5 million isolated PBMCs. The study's findings and limits: Versus aged donors, long-lived donors had higher diversity and more naive CD4+ cells.

Germline trimming cut 4 bases from V and 6 bases from J; bases unmatched to any gene: 6. Germline CDR1 reads DFQATT; CDR2 reads SNEGSKA (reference sequence). The CDR3 has 15 amino acids. This clonotype was sampled from an older man in good health. Sequenced material: blood. The rearrangement uses TRBV20-1 and TRBJ2-4; TRBD2 aligns across 13 bases. CDR3 region: CSATGLAGERNIQYF. The CDR3 nucleotides are TGCAGTGCTACAGGACTAGCGGGAGAACGAAACATTCAGTACTTC.